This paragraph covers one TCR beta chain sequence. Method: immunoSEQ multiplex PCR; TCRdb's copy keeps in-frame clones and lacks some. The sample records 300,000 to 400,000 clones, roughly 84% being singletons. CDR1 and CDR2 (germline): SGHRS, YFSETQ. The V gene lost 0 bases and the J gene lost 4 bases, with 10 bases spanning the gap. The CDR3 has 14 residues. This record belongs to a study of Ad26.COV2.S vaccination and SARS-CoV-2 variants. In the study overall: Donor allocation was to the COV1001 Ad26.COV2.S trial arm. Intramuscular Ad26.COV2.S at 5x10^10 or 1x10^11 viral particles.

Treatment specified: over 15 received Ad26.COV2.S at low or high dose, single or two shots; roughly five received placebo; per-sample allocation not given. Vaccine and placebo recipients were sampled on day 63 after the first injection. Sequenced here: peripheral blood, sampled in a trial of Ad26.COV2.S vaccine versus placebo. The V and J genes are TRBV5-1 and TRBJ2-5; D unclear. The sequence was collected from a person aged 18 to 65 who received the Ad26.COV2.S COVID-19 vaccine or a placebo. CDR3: CASSLASQPETQYF. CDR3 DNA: TGCGCCAGCAGCTTGGCGAGCCAGCCAGAGACCCAGTACTTC.